A single sample gave rise to the 32 T cell receptor beta chains below, sequenced in a study of T cells in Graves' hyperthyroidism and ophthalmopathy. Using RNA transcripts as the source, TCR beta CDR3 regions were amplified. First-round RT-PCR of the TCR CDR3 relied on the HTBI primer set. TCRdb redid the calling of the multiplex PCR reads with MiXCR, one entry per CDR3 protein. The sample has 360,000 or so distinct CDR3 sequences; 19% are singletons. The source material was blood. The receptors were gathered from a woman aged 18-29 years with Graves' hyperthyroidism.

The J gene is TRBJ1-6, the V gene TRBV12-3 or TRBV12-4, with a possible D match to TRBD1 (5 bases). The CDR3 loop spans 13 amino acids. The V and J ends lost 10 bases and 6 bases respectively, with 13 bases between them. This CDR3 reads CATRERVNSPLHF. The DNA of the CDR3 is TGTGCCACCAGGGAGAGGGTTAATTCACCCCTCCACTTT.

This clonotype was seen repeatedly, ten times or more. This chain links TRBV6-1 with TRBJ1-2; the D is unclear. This CDR3 spans 14 amino acids. The V end lost 8 bases, the J end lost 8 bases, and 21 bases lay between the germline ends. Germline V CDR1 and CDR2: MNHNS, SASEGT. The CDR3 here is CASPATPTGSGYTF. Written as DNA, the CDR3 is TGTGCCAGCCCAGCCACCCCCACTGGATCCGGCTACACCTTC.

This clonotype was seen at least ten times. The chain employs TRBV20-1 and TRBJ1-1, with D hard to call. Germline lookup yields CDR1 DFQATT and CDR2 SNEGSKA (reference sequence). The ends were cut back, 5 bases at V and 2 bases at J, with 9 bases in the middle. This CDR3 region has 12 residues. The CDR3 protein is CSAPSPNTEAFF. For the CDR3, the DNA is TGCAGTGCTCCCTCCCCCAACACTGAAGCTTTCTTT.

This clonotype was recorded many times. The chain recombines TRBV20-1 with TRBJ2-7; tentatively, D is TRBD1 (6 bases). CDR3 size: 15 residues. Trimming took off 5 bases at V and 7 bases at J, with 24 bases between the two ends. Germline values: CDR1 DFQATT, CDR2 SNEGSKA (reference sequence). The CDR3 DNA reads TGCAGTGCTCCGGTTCAGGACAGCACTCTCCGTGAGCAGTACTTC. This codes for CSAPVQDSTLREQYF.

In its sample, this clonotype was seen many times. J is TRBJ1-2 and V is TRBV30; a weak D match, TRBD1 (5 bases). The CDR3 consists of 15 residues. Germline lookup yields CDR1 GTSNPN and CDR2 SVGIG (reference sequence). The V end was cut by 2 bases, the J end by 8 bases, with 21 bases between. The CDR3 DNA sequence: TGTGCCTGGAGTCCCTCTTGGGGGTTCATGGTGGGCTACACCTTC. Protein product: CAWSPSWGFMVGYTF.

Worth noting for this clonotype: This may come from a read error, since a much larger clone is one base off. This sequence joins TRBV7-8 and TRBJ2-7; D tentatively reads TRBD1 or TRBD2 (5 bases each). Germline CDR1 reads SGHVS; CDR2 reads FQNEAQ. The CDR3 spans 15 residues. The CDR3 DNA reads TGTGCCTGCAGCTTCCTACAGGATATGGGGGACGAGCAGTACTTC. Its protein is CACSFLQDMGDEQYF.

This clonotype was recorded at least ten times. The chain couples TRBV29-1 to TRBJ2-5; 7 bases fit TRBD1. The J segment lost 1 base and the V segment lost 0 bases, leaving 2 bases of the junction unmatched. The CDR3 is 14 residues long. The germline V gene has CDR1 SQVTM and CDR2 ANQGSEA. This CDR3 reads CSVEDGDSQETQYF. The CDR3 DNA sequence: TGCAGCGTTGAAGATGGGGACAGCCAAGAGACCCAGTACTTC. Full variable domain (remainder filled in from reference TRBV29-1 and TRBJ2-5): SAVISQKPSRDICQRGTSLTIQCQVDSQVTMMFWYRQQPGQSLTLIATANQGSEATYESGFVIDKFPISRPNLTFSTLTVSNMSPEDSSIYLCSVEDGDSQETQYFGPGTRLLVL.

V gene TRBV14 combines with J gene TRBJ2-2, with unresolved D. The V and J ends lost 2 bases and 7 bases respectively, with 8 bases between them. The germline V gene encodes CDR1 SGHDN and CDR2 FVKESK. This CDR3 is built from 13 residues. The CDR3 is CASSQQFGGELFF. The CDR3 coding sequence is TGTGCCAGCAGCCAACAGTTCGGCGGGGAGCTGTTTTTT.

In its sample, this clonotype was seen many times. The gene calls are TRBV30 and TRBJ1-1, with 7 positions matching TRBD1. This CDR3 region has 15 residues. CDR1 is GTSNPN and CDR2 is SVGIG in the germline V gene (reference sequence). Trimming took 0 bases from V and 3 from J; bases not matched to a gene: 7. Here the CDR3 DNA reads TGTGCCTGGAGTGTCGCGGCAGGGGGTTACACTGAAGCTTTCTTT. Its protein is CAWSVAAGGYTEAFF.

The chain couples TRBV12-3 or TRBV12-4 to TRBJ1-2; D gene ambiguous. V shed 7 bases and J shed 4 bases, with 10 bases lying between them. The CDR3 extends over 12 amino acids. The CDR3, as DNA: TGTGCCAGCACCGGGATTACCTATGGCTACACCTTC. Translating it yields CASTGITYGYTF.

This clonotype showed up many times. The chain is built from TRBV11-2 and TRBJ2-7; no definite D call. Germline V gene lookup returns CDR1 SGHAT and CDR2 FQNNGV. The CDR3 spans 15 residues. Trimming pared 5 bases from V and 2 bases from J, leaving 16 bases between. CDR3 nucleotides: TGTGCCAGCAGCCCCCCCAAGGAGTCGCCCTACGAGCAGTACTTC. Translating gives CASSPPKESPYEQYF.

The table lists this clonotype with many counts. The chain couples TRBV25-1 to TRBJ1-1; D may be TRBD1 (5 bases). The V and J ends lost 4 bases and 4 bases respectively, with 10 bases between them. This CDR3 comprises 13 residues. Germline loops: CDR1 MGHDK, CDR2 SYGVNS. CDR3: CASSVSGRTEAFF. CDR3 sequence (DNA): TGTGCCAGCAGTGTGTCAGGGCGCACTGAAGCTTTCTTT.

This clonotype has at least ten counts. V gene TRBV3-1 combines with J gene TRBJ1-2, with a possible D match to TRBD1 (6 bases). V was pared by 0 bases and J by 7 bases, with 6 bases between. Germline-derived CDR1 and CDR2 are LGHDT and YNNKEL (reference sequence). This CDR3 is built from 12 residues. The CDR3 is CASSQEGGGYTF. DNA of the CDR3: TGTGCCAGCAGCCAAGAAGGGGGTGGCTACACCTTC.

V usage is TRBV20-1 and J usage is TRBJ1-5; maybe TRBD1 (5 bases). Deletions cut 3 bases from V and 5 bases from J, with 20 bases between. The CDR3 contains 16 residues. Germline values: CDR1 DFQATT, CDR2 SNEGSKA (reference sequence). The CDR3 sequence: CSARAGTSGFDQPQHF. The DNA of the CDR3 is TGCAGTGCTAGGGCAGGGACGTCCGGATTTGATCAGCCCCAGCATTTT.

J is TRBJ2-7 and V is TRBV12-3 or TRBV12-4; 7 nucleotides match TRBD1. V shed 8 bases and J 0 bases; nucleotides not matched to a gene: 7. This CDR3 is built from 14 residues. For the CDR3, the DNA is TGTGCCAGCGCCGGGACAGCGAACTCCTACGAGCAGTACTTC. This gives the protein CASAGTANSYEQYF.

The chain combines TRBV7-9 with TRBJ1-6; D remains ambiguous. This CDR3 contains 15 residues. Germline V gene sequence: CDR1 SEHNR, CDR2 FQNEAQ (reference sequence). Trimming pared 5 bases from V and 0 bases from J, leaving 8 bases between. CDR3 residues: CASSRWSSYNSPLHF. CDR3 coding DNA: TGTGCCAGCAGCCGATGGAGCTCCTATAATTCACCCCTCCACTTT. The full variable domain, rest sourced from reference TRBV7-9 and TRBJ1-6, is DTGVSQNPRHKITKRGQNVTFRCDPISEHNRLYWYRQTLGQGPEFLTYFQNEAQLEKSRLLSDRFSAERPKGSFSTLEIQRTEQGDSAMYLCASSRWSSYNSPLHFGNGTRLTVT.

This clonotype was seen a few times. Possible read error: a much larger clone is one base away. The chain combines TRBV28 with TRBJ1-1; D gene ambiguous. This CDR3 has 15 residues. Trimming cost V 2 bases and J 4 bases, with 14 bases left between them. Germline CDR1 and CDR2: MDHEN and SYDVKM. In nucleotides, the CDR3 is TGTGCCAGCAGTTTACAGGTCGGCAGCTTCACTGAAGCTTTCTTT. As protein: CASSLQVGSFTEAFF.

At least ten counts were recorded for this clonotype. The chain uses TRBV14 and TRBJ1-1; 8 bases align to TRBD1. The CDR3 totals 16 residues. The germline CDR1 and CDR2 sequences are SGHDN and FVKESK. J gave up 3 bases and V 4 bases, and 10 bases lay outside the gene matches. The CDR3 bases are TGTGCCAGCAGCCTGGGACAGGTCGGAGGGGACACTGAAGCTTTCTTT. Translated, it gives CASSLGQVGGDTEAFF.

This clonotype was seen at least ten times. Germline is not matched at one junction end, which may reflect a read error. The V gene is TRBV20-1, the J gene TRBJ2-7; TRBD1 matches at 7 bases. The CDR3 has 13 amino acids. From germline, CDR1 is DFQATT and CDR2 SNEGSKA (reference sequence). CDR3 in amino acids: CSANDRVAYEQYF. CDR3 DNA: TGTAGTGCTAACGACAGGGTTGCCTACGAGCAGTACTTC.

This clonotype was observed at least ten times. V usage is TRBV24-1 and J usage is TRBJ1-1; D remains ambiguous. V shed 2 bases and J shed 3 bases, with 6 bases lying between them. CDR1 and CDR2 (germline): KGHDR, SFDVKD. CDR3 length: 13 residues. In nucleotides, the CDR3 is TGTGCCACCAGTGATTCCAAGTACACTGAAGCTTTCTTT. Translation: CATSDSKYTEAFF.

A remark on this clonotype: The junction departs from germline at one end; a sequencing error may be responsible. This chain uses TRBV19 with TRBJ1-1, with D uncertain. This CDR3 is 13 amino acids long. CDR1 and CDR2 (germline): LNHDA, SQIVND (reference sequence). The CDR3: CASSPRLYTDAFF. The CDR3, as DNA: TGTGCCAGTAGCCCCCGCCTATACACTGATGCTTTCTTT.

Ten or more counts support this clonotype. The gene calls are TRBV3-1 and TRBJ1-2; D call uncertain. Trimming removed 1 base from V and 6 bases from J, with 15 bases in between. The CDR3 is 15 amino acids. CDR1 and CDR2 (germline): LGHDT, YNNKEL (reference sequence). As DNA, the CDR3 is TGTGCCAGCAGCCAAGCAGTCCGACTGACTGATGGCTACACCTTC. This codes for CASSQAVRLTDGYTF. Together with reference TRBV3-1 and TRBJ1-2, the CDR3 gives the full variable domain: DTAVSQTPKYLVTQMGNDKSIKCEQNLGHDTMYWYKQDSKKFLKIMFSYNNKELIINETVPNRFSPKSPDKAHLNLHINSLELGDSAVYFCASSQAVRLTDGYTFGSGTRLTVV.

This clonotype was found many times. This chain links TRBV9 with TRBJ2-7, with D possibly matching TRBD1 (6 bases). The CDR3 is made up of 14 amino acids. Germline CDR1 SGDLS, CDR2 YYNGEE. V was cut by 4 bases and J by 2 bases, with 13 bases left in between. CDR3 region: CASSLQQGPYEQYF. As DNA, the CDR3 is TGTGCCAGCAGCCTTCAACAGGGCCCCTACGAGCAGTACTTC.

This sequence joins TRBV6-5 and TRBJ2-7; TRBD1 might be the D (5 bases). CDR1 is MNHEY, CDR2 SVGAGI, per germline. This CDR3 is 13 amino acids long. V was clipped by 4 bases and J by 5 bases, with 12 bases between them. CDR3 sequence reads: CASSFAGPNEQYF. The CDR3 bases are TGTGCCAGCAGTTTCGCAGGGCCCAACGAGCAGTACTTC.

This clonotype was observed many times. This rearrangement joins TRBV6-1 to TRBJ2-2, with D uncertain. Germline CDR1 and CDR2: MNHNS and SASEGT. This CDR3 is 15 amino acids long. The V and J ends lost 3 bases and 0 bases respectively, with 8 bases between them. DNA of the CDR3: TGTGCCAGCAGTGAGGGATCCGCGAACACCGGGGAGCTGTTTTTT. This sequence encodes CASSEGSANTGELFF.

This clonotype was counted many times. This chain links TRBV2 with TRBJ1-1; TRBD1 aligns across 8 bases. The CDR3 spans 14 residues. The V gene end was trimmed by 10 bases and the J gene end by 4 bases; junction bases not matched to a gene: 11. Germline V gene data show CDR1 as SNHLY and CDR2 as FYNNEI. The CDR3 DNA reads TGTGCCACCTCTCAACAGGGGGTTGGCACTGAAGCTTTCTTT. As protein: CATSQQGVGTEAFF.

This clonotype came up many times. This chain connects TRBV12-3 or TRBV12-4 to TRBJ1-1, with D maybe TRBD1 (6 bases). The CDR3 has 15 amino acids. Trimming cost V 4 bases and J 7 bases, with 19 bases left between them. CDR3 in DNA: TGTGCCAGCAGTTCCCCGGAGATCGGGGGCGTTGAAGCTTTCTTT. Translating gives CASSSPEIGGVEAFF.

This clonotype has ten or more counts. V gene TRBV11-3 combines with J gene TRBJ1-1, with unresolved D. V was pared by 5 bases and J by 1 base, with 11 bases between. The CDR3 contains 14 residues. Germline CDR1 SGHNT, CDR2 YENEEA. CDR3 sequence (DNA): TGTGCCAGCAGCCCCGAGGGCCGGAACACTGAAGCTTTCTTT. Translated, it gives CASSPEGRNTEAFF. The variable domain in full, completed from reference TRBV11-3 and TRBJ1-1, reads EAGVVQSPRYKIIEKKQPVAFWCNPISGHNTLYWYLQNLGQGPELLIRYENEEAVDDSQLPKDRFSAERLKGVDSTLKIQPAELGDSAVYLCASSPEGRNTEAFFGQGTRLTVV.

This clonotype was detected many times. This CDR3 is CASSYRLGASGYTF. As DNA, the CDR3 is TGTGCCAGCAGCTACAGGTTGGGGGCGAGTGGCTACACCTTC. This chain uses TRBV7-8 with TRBJ1-2; maybe TRBD1 (6 bases). In germline, CDR1 is SGHVS, CDR2 FQNEAQ. The CDR3 sequence is 14 residues long. Trimming stripped 4 bases from V and 7 bases from J, with 16 bases between.

This clonotype was seen many times. This chain uses TRBV6-1 with TRBJ2-5, with D maybe TRBD1 (5 bases). With 5 bases removed from V and 4 bases from J, the gap between germline ends came to 8 bases. Germline V gene data show CDR1 as MNHNS and CDR2 as SASEGT. The CDR3 has 12 amino acids. CDR3 amino acids: CASSSQGETQYF. As DNA, the CDR3 is TGTGCCAGCAGTTCCCAGGGAGAGACCCAGTACTTC.

In this sample, this clonotype turned up a few times. V is TRBV12-3 or TRBV12-4 and J is TRBJ1-1; no definite D call. This CDR3 comprises 14 residues. V lost 4 bases, J lost 1 base, and 10 bases lay in between. The chain's CDR3 is CASSSRAPNTEAFF. In DNA, the CDR3 is TGTGCCAGCAGTTCCCGGGCCCCGAACACTGAAGCTTTCTTT.

This chain connects TRBV12-3 or TRBV12-4 to TRBJ1-2; D is possibly TRBD1 (6 bases). This CDR3 comprises 14 residues. V was trimmed by 1 base and J by 4 bases, leaving 10 bases between them. This chain's CDR3 is CASSLDRESYGYTF. The CDR3 DNA reads TGTGCCAGCAGTTTAGACAGGGAATCCTATGGCTACACCTTC.